The sequence of this TCR beta chain was determined in a study of beta chain features in type 1 diabetes. Study-wide results and limits: There were fewer insertions and more deletions at the VDJ junctions of type 1 diabetes patients.

Sorting of CD4+ naive, central memory, regulatory and stem cell-like memory cells was performed via CD45RO/CCR7/CD25/CD127/CD95/CD27. The germline CDR1 and CDR2 sequences are SGHNT and YYREEE (reference sequence). With 4 bases clipped from V and 4 bases from J, the junction kept 5 bases outside the gene matches. CDR3 size: 16 residues. About this clone itself: Its antigen is undetermined.

The isolated RNA, all of it, was reverse transcribed, so expressed TCRB transcripts were what got sequenced. Method: immunoSEQ multiplex PCR; TCRdb's copy keeps in-frame clones and lacks some. The top ten hold 4% of the sample, which has about 240,000 clones, about 26% seen once. This chain connects TRBV5-4 to TRBJ2-3, with 14 bases aligning to TRBD2. The sequencing input was central memory CD4+ T cells from blood. The receptor comes from a man aged 25-45 years in good health. In DNA, the CDR3 is TGTGCCAGCAGCCCCGGGACTAGCGGGAGTGCAGATACGCAGTATTTT. Translated, it gives CASSPGTSGSADTQYF.